One and the same sample provided the 25 T cell receptor beta chains below, sequenced in a study of shared clonotypes between healthy human individuals. Assay used: immunoSEQ multiplex PCR; TCRdb lists only in-frame clones, some missing. The sample comprises a few million clones, roughly 95% of which are singletons, and around 1.8% rests with the top ten. Naive CD8 cells comprised CD45RO-negative, CCR7-positively selected cells, excluding terminally differentiated effector memory CD45RA+ cells. Input material: naive CD8+ T cells from PBMCs. These receptors all come from a man between 18 and 29 years old in good health. Some clones in this sample may be carry-over from other donors' samples.

Details on this clone: Other DNA sequences in the sample encode the same CDR3. The rearrangement uses TRBV6-5 and TRBJ2-7; a weak D match, TRBD2 (6 bases). V lost 0 bases to trimming and J lost 3 bases, with 9 bases between them. The germline gives CDR1 MNHEY, CDR2 SVGAGI. CDR3 length: 14 amino acids. CDR3 protein: CASSYSGGLYEQYF. The DNA for the CDR3 is TGTGCCAGCAGTTACTCGGGAGGTCTCTACGAGCAGTACTTC.

V gene TRBV5-6 combines with J gene TRBJ2-3; 8 nucleotides line up with TRBD2. After removal of 1 base from V and 3 bases from J, the junction contained 4 bases not matched to a gene. From germline, CDR1 is SGHDT and CDR2 YYEEEE. This CDR3 is 15 amino acids long. The CDR3 region has the DNA TGTGCCAGCAGCTTGAACGGGAGGGCGACAGATACGCAGTATTTT. Its protein is CASSLNGRATDTQYF. Filled out from reference TRBV5-6 and TRBJ2-3, the complete variable domain reads DAGVTQSPTHLIKTRGQQVTLRCSPKSGHDTVSWYQQALGQGPQFIFQYYEEEERQRGNFPDRFSGHQFPNYSSELNVNALLLGDSALYLCASSLNGRATDTQYFGPGTRLTVL.

The chain couples TRBV28 to TRBJ2-7; TRBD1 agrees at 10 bases. The CDR3 consists of 16 residues. Losses at the gene ends were 4 bases for V and 3 bases for J; bases not matched to a gene: 9. The germline CDR1 and CDR2 sequences are MDHEN and SYDVKM. The CDR3 sequence is CASSSGPGTGVYEQYF. The CDR3, as DNA: TGTGCCAGCAGTTCAGGCCCCGGGACAGGGGTCTACGAGCAGTACTTC.

This clone occurred once. The V call is TRBV4-1, the J call TRBJ2-1, with D tentatively TRBD1 (6 bases). CDR1 and CDR2 (germline): MGHRA, YSYEKL. This CDR3 region has 14 residues. Trimming cost V 3 bases and J 4 bases, with 10 bases left between them. The chain's CDR3 is CASSHKQGYNEQFF. The CDR3 region has the DNA TGCGCCAGCAGCCATAAACAGGGTTACAATGAGCAGTTCTTC.

The chain recombines TRBV29-1 with TRBJ1-1; D uncertain. The germline V and J ends were trimmed by 8 bases and 0 bases, with 10 bases remaining between them. Germline values: CDR1 SQVTM, CDR2 ANQGSEA. This CDR3 comprises 12 residues. CDR3 protein: CSPNTVNTEAFF. The CDR3 DNA reads as TGCAGCCCAAATACAGTGAACACTGAAGCTTTCTTT.

In DNA, the CDR3 is TGCAGCGGGAGAATCCCAGGGAACTATGGCTACACCTTC. Translating gives CSGRIPGNYGYTF. This sequence joins TRBV29-1 and TRBJ1-2; TRBD1 is a possible D gene (5 bases). Germline V gene lookup returns CDR1 SQVTM and CDR2 ANQGSEA. Between the trimmed V and J ends, which lost 7 bases and 2 bases, there was a span of 14 bases. The CDR3 contains 13 residues. Complete variable domain (other parts from reference TRBV29-1 and TRBJ1-2): SAVISQKPSRDICQRGTSLTIQCQVDSQVTMMFWYRQQPGQSLTLIATANQGSEATYESGFVIDKFPISRPNLTFSTLTVSNMSPEDSSIYLCSGRIPGNYGYTFGSGTRLTVV.

V usage is TRBV7-6 and J usage is TRBJ2-2, with a tentative D call TRBD2 (5 bases). The CDR3 sequence is 14 residues long. Trimming pared 6 bases from V and 6 bases from J, leaving 14 bases between. Germline CDR1 reads SGHVS; CDR2 reads FNYEAQ. CDR3 coding DNA: TGTGCCAGCAGACAGAACGTGAGGGCCGGGGAGCTGTTTTTT. Amino acid sequence: CASRQNVRAGELFF.

The V and J genes are TRBV7-9 and TRBJ1-2, with D possibly matching TRBD1 (6 bases). V was trimmed by 5 bases and J by 4 bases, leaving 14 bases between them. The CDR3 has 14 residues. Germline values: CDR1 SEHNR, CDR2 FQNEAQ (reference sequence). CDR3 residues: CASSLTGNPYGYTF. CDR3 bases: TGTGCCAGCAGCCTTACAGGGAACCCCTATGGCTACACCTTC.

Only one count was recorded for this clone. This chain links TRBV5-4 with TRBJ2-7; D unclear. Looked up from germline, CDR1 is SGHNT and CDR2 is YYREEE (reference sequence). Trimming took 0 bases from V and 6 from J, leaving 13 bases between them. The CDR3 contains 14 residues. The CDR3: CASSLGGRSSEQYF. CDR3 nucleotide sequence: TGTGCCAGCAGCTTGGGTGGCAGATCATCCGAGCAGTACTTC.

This clone was detected once. This chain links TRBV19 with TRBJ2-1; the match to TRBD2 covers 10 bases. Trimming at V came to 5 bases and at J to 4 bases, leaving 2 bases not matched to a gene. The CDR3 consists of 14 residues. Germline CDR1 is LNHDA and CDR2 is SQIVND (reference sequence). CDR3 nucleotides: TGTGCCAGTAGTGGACTAGCGGCATACAATGAGCAGTTCTTC. This translates into CASSGLAAYNEQFF.

The chain combines TRBV7-9 with TRBJ2-1; D could derive from TRBD1 or TRBD2 (5 bases each). CDR1 is SEHNR and CDR2 is FQNEAQ in the germline V gene (reference sequence). The germline V and J ends were trimmed by 7 bases and 5 bases, with 21 bases remaining between them. This CDR3 region has 16 residues. The DNA of the CDR3 is TGTGCCAGCACGGGACCCTTTCTTCCCACCCACAATGAGCAGTTCTTC. Translated: CASTGPFLPTHNEQFF.

The chain's CDR3 is CAISNIRDYEQYF. CDR3 bases: TGTGCCATCAGTAACATCAGGGACTACGAGCAGTACTTC. The V gene is TRBV10-3, the J gene TRBJ2-7, with D possibly matching TRBD1 (5 bases). Trimming pared 5 bases from V and 3 bases from J, leaving 11 bases between. There are 13 residues in the CDR3. The germline V gene has CDR1 ENHRY and CDR2 SYGVKD.

This clone appeared a single time. This rearrangement joins TRBV5-5 to TRBJ2-7; D might be TRBD2 (6 bases). The CDR3 extends over 15 amino acids. V was cut by 4 bases and J by 4 bases, with 18 bases left in between. Germline V gives CDR1 SGHKS, CDR2 YYEKEE (reference sequence). CDR3 bases: TGTGCCAGCAGCCTTGAAGGCGGGGTACCGTACGAGCAGTACTTC. It encodes CASSLEGGVPYEQYF.

The genes are TRBV27 and TRBJ2-3; D not certain. Trimming shortened V by 4 bases and J by 7 bases, and 9 bases separated the two germline ends. The CDR3 consists of 12 residues. CDR1 and CDR2 from the germline V gene are MNHEY and SMNVEV (reference sequence). The chain's CDR3 is CASSSGEHTQYF. The CDR3 nucleotides are TGTGCCAGCAGTTCTGGGGAACATACGCAGTATTTT.

The chain is built from TRBV7-9 and TRBJ2-7; TRBD1 is a possible D gene (6 bases). The germline gives CDR1 SEHNR, CDR2 FQNEAQ (reference sequence). CDR3 length equals 11 residues. V lost 5 bases and J 7 bases, leaving 9 bases between the germline ends. Written as DNA, the CDR3 is TGTGCCAGCAGCGTCGGACAGGAGCAGTACTTC. Its protein is CASSVGQEQYF.

This clone has only one observation. The chain uses TRBV10-3 and TRBJ2-2; D is ambiguous. The V gene's germline CDR1 is ENHRY and CDR2 SYGVKD. V lost 2 bases to trimming and J lost 2 bases, with 9 bases between them. The CDR3 has 15 residues. The CDR3 DNA reads as TGTGCCATCAGTGAGCCGGGTTTTAACACCGGGGAGCTGTTTTTT. Amino acid sequence: CAISEPGFNTGELFF.

This clone was recorded only once. The chain has TRBV5-4 and TRBJ2-2; 10 bases align to TRBD1. Germline-derived CDR1 and CDR2 are SGHNT and YYREEE (reference sequence). The CDR3 is 16 amino acids. The ends lost 4 bases at V and 3 bases at J; junction bases unmatched: 6. The CDR3 region has the DNA TGTGCCAGCAGCCGGACAGGGGGTTCGGACACCGGGGAGCTGTTTTTT. This encodes CASSRTGGSDTGELFF.

This clone showed up just a few times. This sequence joins TRBV7-9 and TRBJ1-2; D is unclear. V was pared by 0 bases and J by 8 bases, with 7 bases between. Per the germline V gene, CDR1 is SEHNR and CDR2 is FQNEAQ (reference sequence). The CDR3 is 12 residues long. As DNA, the CDR3 is TGTGCCAGCAGCTTAGCGCAAACCGGCTACACCTTC. Encoded protein: CASSLAQTGYTF.

This sequence joins TRBV7-2 and TRBJ1-2; the D gene is possibly TRBD1 (6 bases). CDR3 size: 15 residues. Germline CDR1 reads SGHTA; CDR2 reads FQGNSA. The V end lost 5 bases, the J end lost 8 bases, and 21 bases lay between the germline ends. In DNA, the CDR3 is TGTGCCAGCAGCCAGTGGCCGGGGGCGCTGGACGGCTACACCTTC. Protein product: CASSQWPGALDGYTF.

The CDR3 nucleotides read TGTGCCAGGGAGGGGGAGTCCTACAATGAGCAGTTCTTC. Translated: CAREGESYNEQFF. The V and J genes are TRBV2 and TRBJ2-1; D could derive from TRBD1 or TRBD2 (6 bases each). With 9 bases removed from V and 1 base from J, the gap between germline ends came to 10 bases. Germline lookup yields CDR1 SNHLY and CDR2 FYNNEI. The CDR3 loop spans 13 amino acids.

This chain links TRBV14 with TRBJ2-3; D may correspond to TRBD1 or TRBD2 (5 bases each). V shed 3 bases and J shed 5 bases, with 15 bases lying between them. The CDR3 consists of 15 residues. Germline-derived CDR1 and CDR2 are SGHDN and FVKESK. The CDR3 spells CASSQTLGVLDTQYF. CDR3 bases: TGTGCCAGCAGCCAGACCTTGGGGGTTTTAGATACGCAGTATTTT.

The V call is TRBV5-4, the J call TRBJ2-7, with TRBD2 matching over 13 bases. V lost 4 bases to trimming and J lost 5 bases; unmatched junction nucleotides: 9. The CDR3 loop spans 16 amino acids. The V gene's germline CDR1 is SGHNT and CDR2 YYREEE (reference sequence). The CDR3 DNA follows: TGTGCCAGCAGCCCCCGAGGGACTAGCGGGATCGACGAGCAGTACTTC. Translating it yields CASSPRGTSGIDEQYF.

As to this clone: The sample holds other DNA sequences that translate to the same CDR3. This chain joins TRBV28 and TRBJ1-5; a possible D gene is TRBD1 (5 bases). Germline V gene data show CDR1 as MDHEN and CDR2 as SYDVKM. The CDR3 runs 14 residues. Trimming left V 5 bases short and J 1 base short, with 9 bases between. The CDR3 is CASSLWDSNQPQHF. CDR3 DNA: TGTGCCAGCAGTCTGTGGGACAGCAATCAGCCCCAGCATTTT.

The genes are TRBV25-1 and TRBJ1-3, with a tentative D call TRBD1 (6 bases). The CDR3 is made up of 15 amino acids. Germline V gene data show CDR1 as MGHDK and CDR2 as SYGVNS. Trimming stripped 2 bases from V and 0 bases from J, with 8 bases between. CDR3 DNA: TGTGCCAGCAGTGAAAAGGGACACTCTGGAAACACCATATATTTT. Translated: CASSEKGHSGNTIYF.

This chain joins TRBV7-6 and TRBJ2-5, with 7 positions matching TRBD1. Germline CDR1 reads SGHVS; CDR2 reads FNYEAQ. J lost 1 base, V lost 2 bases, and 7 bases had no gene match. The CDR3 length is 16 residues. This chain's CDR3 is CASSLRGPNSQETQYF. CDR3 DNA sequence: TGTGCCAGCAGCTTAAGGGGGCCCAACTCCCAAGAGACCCAGTACTTC.